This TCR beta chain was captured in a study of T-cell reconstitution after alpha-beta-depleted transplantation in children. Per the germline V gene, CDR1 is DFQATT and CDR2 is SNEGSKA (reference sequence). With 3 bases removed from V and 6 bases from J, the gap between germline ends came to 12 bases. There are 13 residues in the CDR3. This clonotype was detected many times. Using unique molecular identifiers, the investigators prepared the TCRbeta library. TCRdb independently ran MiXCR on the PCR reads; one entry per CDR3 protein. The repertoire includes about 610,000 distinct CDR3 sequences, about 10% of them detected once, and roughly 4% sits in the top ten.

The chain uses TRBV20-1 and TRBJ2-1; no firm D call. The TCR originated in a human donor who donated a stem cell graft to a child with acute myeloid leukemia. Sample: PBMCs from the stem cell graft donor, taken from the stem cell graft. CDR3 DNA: TGCAGTGCTAGTATGGTAGTTCTCAATGAGCAGTTCTTC. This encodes CSASMVVLNEQFF.